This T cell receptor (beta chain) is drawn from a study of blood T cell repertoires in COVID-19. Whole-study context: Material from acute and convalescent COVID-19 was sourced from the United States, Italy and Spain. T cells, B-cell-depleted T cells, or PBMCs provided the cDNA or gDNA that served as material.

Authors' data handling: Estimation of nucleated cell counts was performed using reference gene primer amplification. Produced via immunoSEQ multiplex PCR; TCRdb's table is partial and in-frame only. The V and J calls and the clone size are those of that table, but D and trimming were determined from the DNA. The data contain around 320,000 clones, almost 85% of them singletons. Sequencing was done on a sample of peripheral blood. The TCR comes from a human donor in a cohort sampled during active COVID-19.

CDR3 DNA: TGTGCCAGCAGTTGGACAGTGGCGTACGACACTGAAGCTTTCTTT. This codes for CASSWTVAYDTEAFF. The rearrangement uses TRBV6-5 and TRBJ1-1; tentatively, D is TRBD1 (6 bases). Looked up from germline, CDR1 is MNHEY and CDR2 is SVGAGI. The V end was cut by 4 bases, the J end by 3 bases, with 15 bases between. This CDR3 has 15 amino acids.